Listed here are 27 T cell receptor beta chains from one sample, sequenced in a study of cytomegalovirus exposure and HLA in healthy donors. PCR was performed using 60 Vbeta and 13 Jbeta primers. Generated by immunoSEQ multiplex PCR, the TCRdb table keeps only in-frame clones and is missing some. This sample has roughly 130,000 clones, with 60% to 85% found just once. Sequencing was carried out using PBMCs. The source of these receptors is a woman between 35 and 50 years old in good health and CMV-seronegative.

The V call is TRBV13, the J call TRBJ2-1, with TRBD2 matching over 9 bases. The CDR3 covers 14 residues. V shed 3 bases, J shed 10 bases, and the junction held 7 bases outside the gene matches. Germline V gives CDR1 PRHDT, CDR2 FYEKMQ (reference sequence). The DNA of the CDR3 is TGTGCCAGCAGCTTGAGCCTAGCGGGACGAGAGCAGTTCTTC. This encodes CASSLSLAGREQFF.

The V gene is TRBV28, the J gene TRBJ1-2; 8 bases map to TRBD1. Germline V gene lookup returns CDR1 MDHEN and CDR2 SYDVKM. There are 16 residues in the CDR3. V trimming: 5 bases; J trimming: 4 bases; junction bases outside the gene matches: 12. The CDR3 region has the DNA TGTGCCAGCAGTCCTGATCCCTTCGACAGGGGCTATGGCTACACCTTC. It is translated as CASSPDPFDRGYGYTF.

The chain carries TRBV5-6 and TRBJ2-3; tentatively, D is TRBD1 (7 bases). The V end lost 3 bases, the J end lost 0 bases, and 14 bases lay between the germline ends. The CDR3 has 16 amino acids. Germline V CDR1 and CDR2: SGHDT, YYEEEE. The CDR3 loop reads CASSSGGPGSTDTQYF. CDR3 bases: TGTGCCAGCAGCTCAGGGGGGCCCGGTAGCACAGATACGCAGTATTTT.

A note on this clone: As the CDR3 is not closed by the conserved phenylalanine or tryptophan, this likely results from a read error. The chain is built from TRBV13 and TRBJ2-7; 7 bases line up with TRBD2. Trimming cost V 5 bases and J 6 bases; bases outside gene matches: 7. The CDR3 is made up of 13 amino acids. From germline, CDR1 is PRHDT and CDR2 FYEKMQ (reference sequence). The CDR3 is CASSALGGSEQYL. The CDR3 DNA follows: TGTGCCAGCAGCGCCCTGGGAGGGAGCGAGCAGTACCTC.

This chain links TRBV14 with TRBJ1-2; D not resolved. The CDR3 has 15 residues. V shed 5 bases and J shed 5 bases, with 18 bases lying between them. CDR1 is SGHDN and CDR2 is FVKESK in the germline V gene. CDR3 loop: CASSSGKTLVYGYTF. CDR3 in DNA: TGTGCCAGCAGCTCCGGAAAGACTCTCGTTTATGGCTACACCTTC.

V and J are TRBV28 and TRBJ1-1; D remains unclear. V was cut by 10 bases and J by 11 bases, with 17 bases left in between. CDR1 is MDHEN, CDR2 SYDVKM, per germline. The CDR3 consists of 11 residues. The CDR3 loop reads CATTMEGRAFF. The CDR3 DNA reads TGTGCCACTACCATGGAGGGTAGGGCTTTCTTT.

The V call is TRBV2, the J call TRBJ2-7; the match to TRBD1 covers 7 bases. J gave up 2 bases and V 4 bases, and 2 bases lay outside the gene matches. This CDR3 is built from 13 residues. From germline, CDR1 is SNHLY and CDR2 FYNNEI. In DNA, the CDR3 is TGTGCCAGCAGTGCGCAGGGGGCCTACGAGCAGTACTTC. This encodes CASSAQGAYEQYF.

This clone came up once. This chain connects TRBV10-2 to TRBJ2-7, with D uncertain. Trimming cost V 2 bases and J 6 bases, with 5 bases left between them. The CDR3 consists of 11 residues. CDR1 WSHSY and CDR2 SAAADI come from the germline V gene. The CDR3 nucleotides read TGCGCCAGCAGTGAGCGAGGCGAGCAGTACTTC. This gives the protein CASSERGEQYF.

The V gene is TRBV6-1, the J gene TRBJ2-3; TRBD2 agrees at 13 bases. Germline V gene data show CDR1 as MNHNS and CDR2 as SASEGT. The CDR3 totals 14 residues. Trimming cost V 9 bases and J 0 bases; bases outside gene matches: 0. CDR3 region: CARTSGGSTDTQYF. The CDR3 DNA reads TGTGCCAGGACTAGCGGGGGGAGCACAGATACGCAGTATTTT.

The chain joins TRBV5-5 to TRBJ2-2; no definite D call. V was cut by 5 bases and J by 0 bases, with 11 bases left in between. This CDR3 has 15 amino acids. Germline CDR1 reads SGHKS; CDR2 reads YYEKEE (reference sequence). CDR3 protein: CASSRENANTGELFF. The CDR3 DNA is TGTGCCAGCAGTCGAGAAAATGCGAACACCGGGGAGCTGTTTTTT.

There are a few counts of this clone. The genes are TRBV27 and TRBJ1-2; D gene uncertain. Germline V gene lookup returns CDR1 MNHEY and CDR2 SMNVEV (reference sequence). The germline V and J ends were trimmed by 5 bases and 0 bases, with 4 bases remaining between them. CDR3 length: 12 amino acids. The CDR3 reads CASSDSNYGYTF. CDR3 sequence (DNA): TGTGCCAGCAGTGACTCTAACTATGGCTACACCTTC.

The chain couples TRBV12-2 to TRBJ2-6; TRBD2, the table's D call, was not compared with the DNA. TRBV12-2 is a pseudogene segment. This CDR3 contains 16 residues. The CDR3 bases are TGTGCAAGTCGCTTAGGAGCGGGGTCTGGGGCCAACGGCCTGACTTTC. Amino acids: CASRLGAGSGANGLTF.

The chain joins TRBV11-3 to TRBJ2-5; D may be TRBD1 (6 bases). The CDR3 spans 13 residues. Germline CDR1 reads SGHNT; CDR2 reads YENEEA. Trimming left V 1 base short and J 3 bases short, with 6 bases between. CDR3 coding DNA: TGTGCCAGCAGCTTAGGACAGGAAGAGACCCAGTACTTC. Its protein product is CASSLGQEETQYF.

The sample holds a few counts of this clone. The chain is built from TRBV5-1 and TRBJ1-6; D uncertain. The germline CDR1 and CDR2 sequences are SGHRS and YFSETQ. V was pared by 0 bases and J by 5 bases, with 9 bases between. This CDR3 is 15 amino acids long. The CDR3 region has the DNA TGCGCCAGCAGCTTGGGTGGCAGTAATAATTCACCCCTCCACTTT. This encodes CASSLGGSNNSPLHF.

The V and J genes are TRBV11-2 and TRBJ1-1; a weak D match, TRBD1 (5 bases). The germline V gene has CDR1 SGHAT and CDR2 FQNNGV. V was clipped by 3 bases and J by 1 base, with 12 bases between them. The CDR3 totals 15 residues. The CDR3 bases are TGTGCCAGCAGCTTTAGGGGATCCCAGAACACTGAAGCTTTCTTT. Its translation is CASSFRGSQNTEAFF. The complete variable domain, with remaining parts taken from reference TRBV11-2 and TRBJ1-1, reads EAGVAQSPRYKIIEKRQSVAFWCNPISGHATLYWYQQILGQGPKLLIQFQNNGVVDDSQLPKDRFSAERLKGVDSTLKIQPAKLEDSAVYLCASSFRGSQNTEAFFGQGTRLTVV.

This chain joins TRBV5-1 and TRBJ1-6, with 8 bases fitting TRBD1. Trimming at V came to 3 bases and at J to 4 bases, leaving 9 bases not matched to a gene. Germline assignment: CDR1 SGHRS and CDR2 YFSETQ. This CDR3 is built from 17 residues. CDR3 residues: CASSSGTGSAYNSPLHF. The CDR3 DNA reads TGCGCCAGCAGCTCCGGGACAGGTTCGGCATATAATTCACCCCTCCACTTT.

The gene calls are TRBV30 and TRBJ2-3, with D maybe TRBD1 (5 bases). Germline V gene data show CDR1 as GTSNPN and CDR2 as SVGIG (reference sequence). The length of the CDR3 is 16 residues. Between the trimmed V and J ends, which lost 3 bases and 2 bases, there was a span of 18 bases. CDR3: CAWSVESQGFTDTQYF. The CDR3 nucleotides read TGTGCCTGGAGCGTTGAGTCTCAGGGATTCACAGATACGCAGTATTTT. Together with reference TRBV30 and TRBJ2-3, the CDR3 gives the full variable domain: SQTIHQWPATLVQPVGSPLSLECTVEGTSNPNLYWYRQAAGRGLQLLFYSVGIGQISSEVPQNLSASRPQDRQFILSSKKLLLSDSGFYLCAWSVESQGFTDTQYFGPGTRLTVL.

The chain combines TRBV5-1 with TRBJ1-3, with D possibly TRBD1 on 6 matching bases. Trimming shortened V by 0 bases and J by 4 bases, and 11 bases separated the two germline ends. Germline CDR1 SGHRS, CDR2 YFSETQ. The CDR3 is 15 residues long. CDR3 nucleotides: TGCGCCAGCAGCTTGGCGGGGGGGCGAGGAAACACCATATATTTT. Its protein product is CASSLAGGRGNTIYF.

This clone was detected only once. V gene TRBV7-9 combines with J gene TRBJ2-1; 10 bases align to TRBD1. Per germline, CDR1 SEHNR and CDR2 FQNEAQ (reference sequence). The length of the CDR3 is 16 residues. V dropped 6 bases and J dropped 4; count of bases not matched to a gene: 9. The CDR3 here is CASSLPTGGRYNEQFF. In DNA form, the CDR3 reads TGTGCCAGCAGTCTTCCGACAGGGGGCCGTTACAATGAGCAGTTCTTC.

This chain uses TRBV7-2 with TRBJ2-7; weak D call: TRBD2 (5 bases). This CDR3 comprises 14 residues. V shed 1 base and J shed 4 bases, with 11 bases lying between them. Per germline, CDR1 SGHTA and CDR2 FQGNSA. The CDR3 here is CASSLGGREYEQYF. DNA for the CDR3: TGTGCCAGCAGCTTAGGTGGGAGAGAGTACGAGCAGTACTTC.

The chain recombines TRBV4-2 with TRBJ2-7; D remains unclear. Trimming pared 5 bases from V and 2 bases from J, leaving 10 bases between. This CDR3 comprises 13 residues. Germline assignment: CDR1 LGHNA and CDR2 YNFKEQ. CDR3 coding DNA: TGTGCCAGCAGCACAGATGAACCCTACGAGCAGTACTTC. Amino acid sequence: CASSTDEPYEQYF.

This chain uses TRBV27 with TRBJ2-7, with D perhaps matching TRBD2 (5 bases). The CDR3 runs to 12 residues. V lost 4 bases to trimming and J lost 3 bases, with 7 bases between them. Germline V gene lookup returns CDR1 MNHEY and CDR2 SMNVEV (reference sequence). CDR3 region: CASSSAGYEQYF. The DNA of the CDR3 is TGTGCCAGCAGTTCCGCGGGCTACGAGCAGTACTTC.

CDR3 region: CASRRQHYGYTF. In nucleotides, the CDR3 is TGTGCCAGCCGGAGGCAGCACTATGGCTACACCTTC. V is TRBV6-5 and J is TRBJ1-2, with D unresolved. CDR3 length: 12 residues. Trimming stripped 8 bases from V and 3 bases from J, with 10 bases between. CDR1 and CDR2 from the germline V gene are MNHEY and SVGAGI.

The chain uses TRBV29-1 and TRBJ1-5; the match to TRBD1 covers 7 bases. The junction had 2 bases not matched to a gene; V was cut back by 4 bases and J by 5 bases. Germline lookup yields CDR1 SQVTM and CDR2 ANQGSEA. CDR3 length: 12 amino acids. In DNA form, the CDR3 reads TGCAGCGTTGGGGACAGTGATCAGCCCCAGCATTTT. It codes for CSVGDSDQPQHF.

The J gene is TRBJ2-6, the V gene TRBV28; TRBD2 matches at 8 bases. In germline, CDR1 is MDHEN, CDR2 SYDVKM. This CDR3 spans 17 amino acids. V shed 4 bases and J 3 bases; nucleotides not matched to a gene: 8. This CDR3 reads CASSSVRGGVGANVLTF. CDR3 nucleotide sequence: TGTGCCAGCAGTTCTGTCCGGGGGGGGGTTGGGGCCAACGTCCTGACTTTC.

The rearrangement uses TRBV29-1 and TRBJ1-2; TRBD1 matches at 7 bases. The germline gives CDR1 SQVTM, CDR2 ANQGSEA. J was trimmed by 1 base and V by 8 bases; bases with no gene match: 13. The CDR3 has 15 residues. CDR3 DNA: TGCAGCACGTCTCCCGGACAGGCAAATAACTATGGCTACACCTTC. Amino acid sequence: CSTSPGQANNYGYTF.

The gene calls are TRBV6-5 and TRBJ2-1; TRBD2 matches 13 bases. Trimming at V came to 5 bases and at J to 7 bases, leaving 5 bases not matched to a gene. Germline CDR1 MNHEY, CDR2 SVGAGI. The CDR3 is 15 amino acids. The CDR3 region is CASSPGTSGINEQFF. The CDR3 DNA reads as TGTGCCAGCAGTCCCGGGACTAGCGGGATTAATGAGCAGTTCTTC.